This TCR beta chain was recorded in a study of T cells after yellow fever vaccination. V lost 6 bases, J lost 5 bases, and 10 bases lay in between. The CDR3 extends over 11 amino acids. Germline V gives CDR1 DFQATT, CDR2 SNEGSKA (reference sequence). This clonotype has ten or more counts. Antigen: not known. The authors made TCR cDNA by 5'RACE template switching, adding a universal primer site and UMIs. One entry per CDR3 protein, called by TCRdb with MiXCR from the 5' RACE reads. The sample comprises 170,000 or so distinct CDR3 sequences, approximately 6% of which are singletons, and roughly 3% rests with the top ten. Findings and caveats of the study: After the booster, 95% to 98% of CD4 and just over 85% of CD8 primary-response clones were re-detected.

This TCR came from a man aged 18-30 years who received the YFV17D yellow fever vaccine. Sequencing was performed on CD4+ T cells sorted from PBMCs, taken on the day of the first yellow fever vaccination. J is TRBJ1-2 and V is TRBV20-1, with D hard to call. CDR3 in amino acids: CSAQGGYGYTF. The CDR3 nucleotides read TGCAGTGCCCAAGGAGGGTATGGCTACACCTTC.